This T cell receptor (beta chain) appears in the sequencing data of a study of T cell changes during pregnancy in multiple sclerosis. CDR3 length equals 17 residues. V lost 1 base and J lost 4; bases outside the gene matches: 9. The germline CDR1 and CDR2 sequences are MDHEN and SYDVKM. Assay: immunoSEQ multiplex PCR; the TCRdb copy retains only in-frame clones and omits some. The sample includes about 44,000 clones, roughly 90% of them seen just once. The sequence came from a female donor with multiple sclerosis, enrolled in a pregnancy study. The input for sequencing was CD4+ T cells from peripheral blood mononuclear cells, taken in the third trimester of pregnancy. This rearrangement joins TRBV28 to TRBJ2-7; 11 nucleotides match TRBD2. The CDR3 protein is CASSLSLFGTSGYEQYF. DNA of the CDR3: TGTGCCAGCAGTTTATCTCTCTTTGGGACTAGCGGATACGAGCAGTACTTC.